One sample yielded the 27 T cell receptor beta chains listed below, sequenced in a study of tumor and adjacent non-tumor tissue in lung cancer. The library came from three nested PCR rounds adapted from ARM-PCR protocols. TCRdb itself ran the multiplex PCR reads through MiXCR, one entry per CDR3 protein. The sample yields 89,000 or so distinct CDR3 sequences, roughly 62% seen once. No cell sorting was done before RNA was extracted from the tissue. Sequenced input: lung tumor tissue. These receptor sequences come from a man aged 70-80 years with non-small cell lung cancer.

The chain links TRBV12-3 or TRBV12-4 to TRBJ1-3; 7 bases are a match to TRBD1. Trimming took 7 bases from V and 0 from J; bases not matched to a gene: 3. CDR3 length: 14 amino acids. Here the CDR3 DNA reads TGTGCCAGCATGGAGGGGGCCTCTGGAAACACCATATATTTT. Translated: CASMEGASGNTIYF.

A word on this clonotype: The junction shows a germline mismatch at one end, possibly a read error. The chain combines TRBV4-2 with TRBJ2-1; D possibly corresponds to TRBD2 (6 bases). CDR1 LGHNA and CDR2 YNFKEQ come from the germline V gene. The CDR3 is made up of 16 amino acids. The CDR3 protein is CAGSQEQNGGFNEQFF. The CDR3 DNA reads as TGTGCCGGCAGTCAAGAGCAAAACGGGGGATTCAATGAGCAGTTCTTC.

The gene calls are TRBV11-2 and TRBJ2-1; D is unclear. The CDR3 length is 16 residues. Trimming took 3 bases from V and 11 from J, leaving 23 bases between them. CDR1 and CDR2 from the germline V gene are SGHAT and FQNNGV. In DNA form, the CDR3 reads TGTGCCAGCAGCTTCGGGTCAGCACCCATAATGGATAAGCAGTTCTTC. Encoded protein: CASSFGSAPIMDKQFF.

This clonotype was found a few times. This sequence joins TRBV28 and TRBJ2-5; either TRBD1 or TRBD2 may fit D (5 bases each). The V gene lost 6 bases and the J gene lost 5 bases, with 13 bases spanning the gap. Germline V gene sequence: CDR1 MDHEN, CDR2 SYDVKM. The CDR3 length is 13 residues. As DNA, the CDR3 is TGTGCCAGCAGCCCCGGGACCTCGGAGACCCAGTACTTC. Its protein product is CASSPGTSETQYF.

This clonotype was counted only a few times. This clone may be a read error of a much larger clone one base away. The CDR3 DNA follows: TGTGCCAGCAGCGCATTAGAACAGGGGCTCTACGAGCAGTACTTC. Its protein product is CASSALEQGLYEQYF. This chain connects TRBV6-5 to TRBJ2-7; 7 bases map to TRBD1. Losses at the gene ends were 6 bases for V and 3 bases for J; bases not matched to a gene: 11. CDR3 size: 15 residues. Germline lookup yields CDR1 MNHEY and CDR2 SVGAGI.

Remarks on this clonotype: Germline and junction disagree at one end, which may indicate a read error. The rearrangement links TRBV11-3 to TRBJ2-3; 7 bases fit TRBD1. CDR1 is SGHNT, CDR2 YENEEA, per germline. The CDR3 spans 16 residues. CDR3 sequence reads: CTSSLGQTKYTDTQYF. DNA for the CDR3: TGTACCAGCAGCCTGGGACAGACAAAATACACAGATACGCAGTATTTT.

A word on this clonotype: A much larger clone lies one base from this, so it may be a read error. This chain joins TRBV6-5 and TRBJ1-3; D is undetermined. The CDR3 length is 15 residues. The germline V gene has CDR1 MNHEY and CDR2 SVGAGI. The CDR3 nucleotides are TGTACCAGCAGTTACTCGTTTTACCGAGGAAACACCATATATTTT. It is translated as CTSSYSFYRGNTIYF.

On this clonotype: At one of its ends the junction is not consistent with the germline gene, which may arise from a read error. This rearrangement joins TRBV11-3 to TRBJ2-2, with D perhaps matching TRBD2 (5 bases). The V gene's germline CDR1 is SGHNT and CDR2 YENEEA. CDR3 size: 13 residues. The CDR3, as DNA: TGTGCCAGCAGTTACTTGAACACCGGGGAGTTGTTTTTT. As protein: CASSYLNTGELFF.

In regard to this clonotype: Relative to the germline gene, one junction end is altered; a read error may explain this. This chain uses TRBV29-1 with TRBJ2-1, with a possible D match to TRBD2 (6 bases). The CDR3 runs 15 residues. Per germline, CDR1 SQVTM and CDR2 ANQGSEA. The CDR3 sequence is CSVGVSGLANNGQFF. The DNA for the CDR3 is TGCAGCGTTGGCGTTTCGGGCCTAGCGAACAATGGGCAGTTCTTC.

With respect to this clonotype: The conserved closing phenylalanine or tryptophan is absent in this CDR3, likely reflecting a read error. V is TRBV6-6 and J is TRBJ1-3; no firm D call. Trimming left V 8 bases short and J 3 bases short, with 8 bases between. The germline CDR1 and CDR2 sequences are MNHNY and SVGAGI (reference sequence). CDR3 length equals 12 residues. CDR3 bases: TGTGCCAGCCCTCTCTGTGGAAACACCATATATTCT. Translation: CASPLCGNTIYS.

This clonotype was picked up a small number of times. A read error may explain this, as a much larger clone is one base away. This chain links TRBV4-2 with TRBJ2-2; D gene unclear. This CDR3 spans 12 amino acids. The germline V gene encodes CDR1 LGHNA and CDR2 YNFKEQ. The CDR3 nucleotides read TGTGCCAGCTGCCAAGCGACCGGGGAGCTGTTTTTT. It specifies CASCQATGELFF.

As to this clonotype: An end of the junction does not agree with germline; a read error may underlie this. The chain has TRBV7-9 and TRBJ1-2, with D perhaps matching TRBD1 (6 bases). From germline, CDR1 is SEHNR and CDR2 FQNEAQ (reference sequence). This CDR3 has 15 amino acids. The CDR3 sequence is CASSLAMDSINCYTF. In DNA, the CDR3 is TGTGCCAGCAGTTTAGCTATGGACAGCATTAATTGCTACACCTTC. The entire variable domain, with the rest obtained from reference TRBV7-9 and TRBJ1-2, is as follows: DTGVSQNPRHKITKRGQNVTFRCDPISEHNRLYWYRQTLGQGPEFLTYFQNEAQLEKSRLLSDRFSAERPKGSFSTLEIQRTEQGDSAMYLCASSLAMDSINCYTFGSGTRLTVV.

As regards this clonotype: Here the CDR3 omits its conserved ending phenylalanine or tryptophan, so a read error is the likely source. The chain couples TRBV11-1 to TRBJ1-1; 7 nucleotides align to TRBD1. The CDR3 totals 15 residues. Losses at the gene ends were 7 bases for V and 2 bases for J; bases not matched to a gene: 10. The germline V gene has CDR1 SGHAT and CDR2 FQDESV (reference sequence). CDR3 bases: TGTGCCAGCATCTTTTCCGGGACAGCCAACACTGAAGCTTTCTTA. It yields the protein CASIFSGTANTEAFL.

This chain connects TRBV20-1 to TRBJ2-3; perhaps TRBD2 as D (7 bases). Germline CDR1 and CDR2: DFQATT and SNEGSKA (reference sequence). Trimming removed 6 bases from V and 0 bases from J, with 13 bases in between. This CDR3 is built from 14 residues. Here the CDR3 reads CSAGGGSSTDTQYF. The CDR3 DNA is TGCAGTGCAGGGGGGGGCAGCAGCACAGATACGCAGTATTTT.

Remarks on this clonotype: A read error may account for a junction end that differs from germline. This chain joins TRBV29-1 and TRBJ1-2; tentatively, D is TRBD1 (5 bases). Germline V lookup: CDR1 SQVTM, CDR2 ANQGSEA. The length of the CDR3 is 13 residues. The CDR3 sequence: CSVESGHNYGYSF. The CDR3 nucleotides are TGCAGCGTTGAAAGTGGACATAATTATGGCTACAGCTTC.

In regard to this clonotype: A much larger clone is a single base away; this may be a read error. V usage is TRBV20-1 and J usage is TRBJ2-3; D call uncertain. The germline V gene encodes CDR1 DFQATT and CDR2 SNEGSKA (reference sequence). The CDR3 extends over 13 amino acids. The germline V and J ends were trimmed by 3 bases and 2 bases, with 9 bases remaining between them. CDR3 bases: TGCAGTGCTAGTGACCAGACCACAGATACGCAGTATTTT. This gives the protein CSASDQTTDTQYF.

This clonotype was recorded a few times. The chain is built from TRBV5-1 and TRBJ2-7, with TRBD2 matching over 7 bases. The CDR3 is 15 residues long. The germline CDR1 and CDR2 sequences are SGHRS and YFSETQ. Trimming took 4 bases from V and 2 from J; bases not matched to a gene: 9. The CDR3 nucleotides read TGCGCCAGCAGCCGGAGGAGCGGGAACACCTACGAGCAGTACTTC. Amino acids: CASSRRSGNTYEQYF.

In the case of this clonotype: Germline is not matched at one junction end, which may reflect a read error. The chain couples TRBV11-1 to TRBJ2-1; 8 bases are a match to TRBD2. Germline V CDR1 and CDR2: SGHAT, FQDESV (reference sequence). There are 16 residues in the CDR3. CDR3: CTSSPSRSGGYNEQFF. CDR3 bases: TGTACCAGCAGCCCCTCTCGGAGCGGGGGCTACAATGAACAGTTCTTC. Combining the CDR3 with reference TRBV11-1 and TRBJ2-1 gives the whole variable domain EAEVAQSPRYKITEKSQAVAFWCDPISGHATLYWYRQILGQGPELLVQFQDESVVDDSQLPKDRFSAERLKGVDSTLKIQPAELGDSAMYLCTSSPSRSGGYNEQFFGPGTRLTVL.

Regarding this clonotype: This is likely a read error, given that the CDR3 carries no conserved phenylalanine or tryptophan at its end. The chain has TRBV10-3 and TRBJ1-3; TRBD1 might be the D (5 bases). The length of the CDR3 is 17 residues. In germline, CDR1 is ENHRY, CDR2 SYGVKD. The ends were cut back, 10 bases at V and 2 bases at J, with 24 bases in the middle. CDR3 nucleotide sequence: TGTGCCACCTCCGGGACCACCCTACCCGTTCCTGGAAACACCATATATTCT. This translates into CATSGTTLPVPGNTIYS.

The J gene is TRBJ2-1, the V gene TRBV11-2, with 8 bases fitting TRBD2. This CDR3 is built from 16 residues. The V and J ends lost 7 bases and 6 bases, in that order; junction bases with no gene match: 14. CDR1 and CDR2 from the germline V gene are SGHAT and FQNNGV. CDR3 in DNA: TGTGCCAGCATCGGGACTAGTGGGGAAGGCTGCAATGAGCAGTTCTTC. Its protein is CASIGTSGEGCNEQFF.

Details on this clonotype: Sequence at one end of the junction differs from germline and may be a read error. The CDR3 region is CAISAAGENEQDF. The CDR3 nucleotides read TGTGCCATCAGTGCAGCGGGTGAAAACGAGCAGGACTTC. The chain combines TRBV10-3 with TRBJ2-5, with a tentative D call TRBD2 (6 bases). CDR1 is ENHRY, CDR2 SYGVKD, per germline. This CDR3 is built from 13 residues.

In the case of this clonotype: It is likely a read error, because the conserved phenylalanine at the end of the CDR3 is missing. The V gene is TRBV11-3, the J gene TRBJ2-1, with D perhaps being TRBD1 or TRBD2 (5 bases each). CDR1 is SGHNT and CDR2 is YENEEA in the germline V gene. This CDR3 comprises 15 residues. CDR3 bases: TGTGCCAGCAGTTTAGAGGGGATAAACGACAATGAGCAGTTCCTC. Translation gives CASSLEGINDNEQFL.

This clonotype was recorded many times. This chain uses TRBV30 with TRBJ1-5; D is undetermined. With 3 bases removed from V and 7 bases from J, the gap between germline ends came to 13 bases. This CDR3 region has 13 residues. Germline CDR1 is GTSNPN and CDR2 is SVGIG (reference sequence). This CDR3 reads CAWSGGPVQPQHF. In nucleotides, the CDR3 is TGTGCCTGGAGCGGCGGACCGGTCCAGCCCCAGCATTTT. The full variable domain, with the rest looked up from reference TRBV30 and TRBJ1-5, is SQTIHQWPATLVQPVGSPLSLECTVEGTSNPNLYWYRQAAGRGLQLLFYSVGIGQISSEVPQNLSASRPQDRQFILSSKKLLLSDSGFYLCAWSGGPVQPQHFGDGTRLSIL.

This chain joins TRBV5-1 and TRBJ2-5, with a weak D call TRBD2 (6 bases). Germline V gene lookup returns CDR1 SGHRS and CDR2 YFSETQ. Trimming took off 4 bases at V and 4 bases at J, with 17 bases between the two ends. The CDR3 is made up of 15 amino acids. This chain's CDR3 is CASSVAGGSGETQYF. Written as DNA, the CDR3 is TGCGCCAGCAGCGTCGCTGGGGGTAGCGGAGAGACCCAGTACTTC.

On this clonotype itself: An end of the junction does not agree with germline; a read error may underlie this. The rearrangement links TRBV6-1 to TRBJ2-1; a weak D match, TRBD2 (6 bases). The CDR3 is 13 residues long. CDR1 and CDR2 from the germline V gene are MNHNS and SASEGT. The CDR3 DNA follows: TGTGCTAGCAGTGCGACTAGACGCAATGAGCAGATCTTC. Encoded protein: CASSATRRNEQIF.

This clonotype showed up just a few times. Germline is not matched at one junction end, which may reflect a read error. The chain carries TRBV5-4 and TRBJ2-3; D possibly corresponds to TRBD2 (5 bases). Germline CDR1 and CDR2: SGHNT and YYREEE (reference sequence). This CDR3 contains 16 residues. Written as DNA, the CDR3 is TGTGCCAGCAGCTTGGGAGCGGTAGGGCCAGCAGATACACAGTATTTT. Its translation: CASSLGAVGPADTQYF.

Concerning this clonotype: Relative to the germline gene, one junction end is altered; a read error may explain this. The rearrangement uses TRBV2 and TRBJ2-1; 9 bases are shared with TRBD1. CDR1 SNHLY and CDR2 FYNNEI come from the germline V gene. The length of the CDR3 is 14 residues. For the CDR3, the DNA is TGTGTCAGCAGTGCCGGGACAGGGTACAATGAGCAGTTCTTC. Protein product: CVSSAGTGYNEQFF. Together with reference TRBV2 and TRBJ2-1, the CDR3 gives the full variable domain: EPEVTQTPSHQVTQMGQEVILRCVPISNHLYFYWYRQILGQKVEFLVSFYNNEISEKSEIFDDQFSVERPDGSNFTLKIRSTKLEDSAMYFCVSSAGTGYNEQFFGPGTRLTVL.